This TCR beta chain is drawn from a study of blood T cell repertoires in COVID-19. The CDR3 extends over 19 amino acids. Trimming removed 0 bases from V and 1 base from J, with 22 bases in between. The germline V gene has CDR1 MGHRA and CDR2 YSYEKL. Original data processing: Amplification with reference gene primers provided the estimates of nucleated cell counts. Using immunoSEQ multiplex PCR, the repertoire was profiled, and TCRdb retains in-frame clones only, with some absent. The DNA was the basis for D and trimming; V, J and clone size are from that table. The sample includes about 77,000 clones, about 92% of them seen just once.

The sequence was collected from a woman aged 80 or older with active or convalescent COVID-19. This chain joins TRBV4-1 and TRBJ2-7; a possible D gene is TRBD1 (6 bases). The sample taken for sequencing was peripheral blood. CDR3 loop: CASSQEGNIGRGVSYEQYF. The CDR3, as DNA: TGCGCCAGCAGCCAAGAGGGTAATATCGGCAGGGGAGTTTCCTACGAGCAGTACTTC.